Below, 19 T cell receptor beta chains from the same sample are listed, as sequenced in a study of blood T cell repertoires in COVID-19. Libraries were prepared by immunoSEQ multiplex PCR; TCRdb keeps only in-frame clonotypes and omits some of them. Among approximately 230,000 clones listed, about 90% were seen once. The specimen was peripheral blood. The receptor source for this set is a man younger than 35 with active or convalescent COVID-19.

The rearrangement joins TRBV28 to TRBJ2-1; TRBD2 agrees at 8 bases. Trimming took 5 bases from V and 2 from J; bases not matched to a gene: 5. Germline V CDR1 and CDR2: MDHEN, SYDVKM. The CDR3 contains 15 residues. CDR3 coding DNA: TGTGCCAGCAGTCCGCGGGAGGTTACCTACAATGAGCAGTTCTTC. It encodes CASSPREVTYNEQFF.

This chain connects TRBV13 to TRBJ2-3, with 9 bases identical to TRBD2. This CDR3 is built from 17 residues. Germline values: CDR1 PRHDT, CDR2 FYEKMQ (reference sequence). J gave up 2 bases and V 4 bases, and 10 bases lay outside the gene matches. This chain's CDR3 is CASSSTLAGAYTDTQYF. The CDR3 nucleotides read TGTGCCAGCAGCTCCACCTTAGCGGGAGCGTACACAGATACGCAGTATTTT.

The CDR3 region is CASGDTPYEQYF. The CDR3 region has the DNA TGCGCCAGCGGGGACACGCCCTACGAGCAGTACTTC. The chain employs TRBV5-1 and TRBJ2-7, with D tentatively TRBD1 (6 bases). This CDR3 comprises 12 residues. The ends were cut back, 7 bases at V and 2 bases at J, with 10 bases in the middle. The germline V gene encodes CDR1 SGHRS and CDR2 YFSETQ.

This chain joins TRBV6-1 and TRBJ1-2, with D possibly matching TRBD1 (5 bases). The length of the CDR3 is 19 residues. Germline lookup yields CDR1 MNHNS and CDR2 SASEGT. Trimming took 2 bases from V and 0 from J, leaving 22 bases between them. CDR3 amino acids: CASSERVEGPGTTNYGYTF. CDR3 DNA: TGTGCCAGCAGTGAACGGGTGGAGGGTCCAGGGACGACTAACTATGGCTACACCTTC.

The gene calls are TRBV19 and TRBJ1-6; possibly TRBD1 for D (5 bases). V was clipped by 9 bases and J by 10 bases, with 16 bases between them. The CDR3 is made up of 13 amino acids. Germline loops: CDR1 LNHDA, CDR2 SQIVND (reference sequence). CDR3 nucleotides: TGTGCCAGCCGGGGCAGGGCGGGATCACCCCTCCACTTT. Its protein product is CASRGRAGSPLHF.

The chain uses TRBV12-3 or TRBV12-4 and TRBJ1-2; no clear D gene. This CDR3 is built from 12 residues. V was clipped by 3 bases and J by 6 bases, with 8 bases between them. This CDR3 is CASSLSGNGYTF. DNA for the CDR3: TGTGCCAGCAGTTTGTCCGGGAATGGCTACACCTTC.

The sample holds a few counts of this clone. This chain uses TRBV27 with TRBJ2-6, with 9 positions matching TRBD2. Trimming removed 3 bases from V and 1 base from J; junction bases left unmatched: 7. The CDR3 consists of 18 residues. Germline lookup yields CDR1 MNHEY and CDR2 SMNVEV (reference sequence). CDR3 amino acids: CASSFLLAGRSGANVLTF. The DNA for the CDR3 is TGTGCCAGCAGTTTTCTTCTAGCGGGAAGGTCTGGGGCCAACGTCCTGACTTTC. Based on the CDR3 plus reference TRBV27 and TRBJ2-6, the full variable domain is EAQVTQNPRYLITVTGKKLTVTCSQNMNHEYMSWYRQDPGLGLRQIYYSMNVEVTDKGDVPEGYKVSRKEKRNFPLILESPSPNQTSLYFCASSFLLAGRSGANVLTFGAGSRLTVL.

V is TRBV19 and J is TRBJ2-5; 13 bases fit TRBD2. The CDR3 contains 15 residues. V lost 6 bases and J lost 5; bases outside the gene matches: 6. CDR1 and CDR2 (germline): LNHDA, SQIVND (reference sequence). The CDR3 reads CASSRTSGRRETQYF. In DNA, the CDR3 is TGTGCCAGTAGCCGGACTAGCGGGAGAAGGGAGACCCAGTACTTC.

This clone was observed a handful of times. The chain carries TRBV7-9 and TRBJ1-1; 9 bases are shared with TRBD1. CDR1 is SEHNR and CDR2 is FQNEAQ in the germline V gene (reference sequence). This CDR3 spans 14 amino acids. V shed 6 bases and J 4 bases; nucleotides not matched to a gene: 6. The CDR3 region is CASRNTGGGTEAFF. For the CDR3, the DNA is TGTGCCAGCAGAAACACAGGGGGCGGCACTGAAGCTTTCTTT.

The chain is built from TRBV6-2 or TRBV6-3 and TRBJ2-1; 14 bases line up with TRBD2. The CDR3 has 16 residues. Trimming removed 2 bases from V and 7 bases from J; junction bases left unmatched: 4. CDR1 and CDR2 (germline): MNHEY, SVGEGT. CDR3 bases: TGTGCCAGCAGTTACCGACTAGCGGGGGGGCCAAATGAGCAGTTCTTC. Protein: CASSYRLAGGPNEQFF.

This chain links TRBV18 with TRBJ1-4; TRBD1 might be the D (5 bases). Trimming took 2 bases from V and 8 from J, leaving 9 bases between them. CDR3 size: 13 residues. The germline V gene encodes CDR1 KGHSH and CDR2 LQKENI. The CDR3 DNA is TGTGCCAGCTCACCAAGGGGTCTAGAAAAACTGTTTTTT. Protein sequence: CASSPRGLEKLFF.

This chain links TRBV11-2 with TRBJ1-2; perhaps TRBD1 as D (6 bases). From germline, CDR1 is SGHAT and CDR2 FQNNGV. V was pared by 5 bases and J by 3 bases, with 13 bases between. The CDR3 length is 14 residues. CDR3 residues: CASSGGQGHYGYTF. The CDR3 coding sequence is TGTGCCAGCAGCGGCGGCCAGGGGCACTATGGCTACACCTTC.

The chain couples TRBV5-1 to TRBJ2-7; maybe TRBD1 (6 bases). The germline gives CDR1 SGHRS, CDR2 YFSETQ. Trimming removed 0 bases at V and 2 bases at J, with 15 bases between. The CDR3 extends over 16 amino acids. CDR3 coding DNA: TGCGCCAGCAGCTTGGCCCCCAGGACAGACACCTACGAGCAGTACTTC. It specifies CASSLAPRTDTYEQYF.

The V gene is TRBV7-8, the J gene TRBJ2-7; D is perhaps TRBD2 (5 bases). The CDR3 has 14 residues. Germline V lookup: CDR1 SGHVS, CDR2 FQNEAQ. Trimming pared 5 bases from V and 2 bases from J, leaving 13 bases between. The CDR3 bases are TGTGCCAGCAGCCCGCAACGAGGGCCCTACGAGCAGTACTTC. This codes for CASSPQRGPYEQYF.

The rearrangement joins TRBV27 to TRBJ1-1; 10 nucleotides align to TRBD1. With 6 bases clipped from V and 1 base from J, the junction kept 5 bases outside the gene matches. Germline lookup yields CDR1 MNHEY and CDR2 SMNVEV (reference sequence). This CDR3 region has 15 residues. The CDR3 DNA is TGTGCCAGCAGAAGACAGGGGGCAAGGAACACTGAAGCTTTCTTT. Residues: CASRRQGARNTEAFF.

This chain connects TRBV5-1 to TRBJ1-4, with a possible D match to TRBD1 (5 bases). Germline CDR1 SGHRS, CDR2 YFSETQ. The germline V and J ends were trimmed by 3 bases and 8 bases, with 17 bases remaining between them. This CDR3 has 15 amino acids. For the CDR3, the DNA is TGCGCCAGCAGCTCTACAGGATACTTAGGCGAAAAACTGTTTTTT. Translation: CASSSTGYLGEKLFF.

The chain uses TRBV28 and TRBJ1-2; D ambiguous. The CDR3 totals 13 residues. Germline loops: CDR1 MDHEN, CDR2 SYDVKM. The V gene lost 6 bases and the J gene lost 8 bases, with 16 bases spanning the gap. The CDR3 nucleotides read TGTGCCAGCAGCCGACCCGGGCGGGGAGGCTACACCTTC. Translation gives CASSRPGRGGYTF.

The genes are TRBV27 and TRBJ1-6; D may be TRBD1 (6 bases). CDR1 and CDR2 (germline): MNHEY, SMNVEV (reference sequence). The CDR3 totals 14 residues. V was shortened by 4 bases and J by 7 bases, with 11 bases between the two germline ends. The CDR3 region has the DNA TGTGCCAGCAGTTCCCACGGACAGAATTCACCCCTCCACTTT. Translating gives CASSSHGQNSPLHF.

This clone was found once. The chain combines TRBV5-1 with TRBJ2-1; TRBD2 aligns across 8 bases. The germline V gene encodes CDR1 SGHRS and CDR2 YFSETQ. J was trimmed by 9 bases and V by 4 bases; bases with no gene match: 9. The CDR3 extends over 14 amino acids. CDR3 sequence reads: CASSGLASTGEQFF. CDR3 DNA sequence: TGCGCCAGCAGCGGACTAGCTAGTACTGGTGAGCAGTTCTTC.